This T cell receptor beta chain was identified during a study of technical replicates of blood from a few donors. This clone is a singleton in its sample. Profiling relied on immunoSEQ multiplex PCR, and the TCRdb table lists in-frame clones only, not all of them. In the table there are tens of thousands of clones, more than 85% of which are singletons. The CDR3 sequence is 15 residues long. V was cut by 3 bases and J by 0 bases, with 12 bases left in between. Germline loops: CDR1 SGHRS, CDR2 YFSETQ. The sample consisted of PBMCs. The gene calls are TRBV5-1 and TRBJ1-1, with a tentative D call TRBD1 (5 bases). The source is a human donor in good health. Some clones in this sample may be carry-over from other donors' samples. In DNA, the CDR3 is TGCGCCAGCAGCTCGGGGGGGAGGATGAACACTGAAGCTTTCTTT. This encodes CASSSGGRMNTEAFF.